Given below is one T cell receptor (beta chain) in context. Its specific antigen is unknown. Per-nucleotide qualities are absent, and no much larger clonotype sits a single base away. The CDR3 regions of human TCRbeta chains were analyzed by immunosequencing. Regarding the original processing steps: TCRs in the repertoires were compared against a reference library of SARS-CoV-2-specific TCRs that had been generated with the MIRA antigen-specificity platform. Breadth meant the fraction of unique TCRs that were SARS-CoV-2-associated, whereas depth meant the fraction of total T cells that were SARS-CoV-2-associated. Each spike-specific TCR was assigned to its reactive spike region and to a CD4 or CD8 class using the MIRA data. Log10-transformed breadth and depth values were compared by one-way ANOVA with Sidak's multiple comparisons tests. As stored in TCRdb, this immuneACCESS dataset retains in-frame rearrangements with V and J assigned. A fraction of the clones does not appear; measured against another copy, unresolved V genes explain less than half of the discrepancy, and the remainder lacks a known reason. From that table come the V and J calls and clone size; the DNA was used to work out D and trimming. The sample table lists roughly 190,000 clones, roughly 92% of them with a count of one. Roughly 1.3% of the sample comes from the top ten.

The sample comes from a study of T cell responses to AZD1222 COVID-19 vaccine (TCRdb year 2021). General notes on the study: AZD1222 recipients whose second dose came at about 4 weeks and those whose second dose came at about 12 weeks were combined into one group, since spike-specific TCR depth and breadth did not differ between the two schedules. A total of just over 230 trial participants underwent TCR sequencing, of whom some 200 had received two doses of AZD1222 and some 25 had received two doses of the MenACWY control vaccine. Enrollment into the trials was organized by age into subgroups of 18-55, 56-69 and 70-plus years, and those subgroups contained roughly 140, 27 and 60 TCR-sequenced participants, respectively. The study at large found these results: In the small 56-69-year group, the increase in depth fell short of significance, most likely because of low power. Only six AZD1222 recipients were SARS-CoV-2 seropositive at baseline, limiting conclusions about previously exposed vaccinees. Because no day 14 peak-response samples were available, repertoires were characterized only after the peak T cell response. Participants were mostly white British and included more females than males, and it was suggested by the authors that clonal diversity may have been underestimated. The whole spike protein was spanned by vaccine-associated CD4 TCRs, and dominant responses were seen in regions 160-218 and 743-854. Reportedly, almost half of the unique spike-specific TCRs recognized epitopes lying outside the regions that are mutated in the B.1.351 and B.1.1.7 variants. Spike-specific TCR breadth and depth rose significantly after two AZD1222 doses compared with day 0 and with MenACWY recipients.

Here V drops 7 bases and J drops 10 bases, and the junction holds 12 bases not matched to any gene. The germline V gene encodes CDR1 MRHNA and CDR2 SNTAGT. Including the terminal cysteine and phenylalanine, the CDR3 comprises 14 residues. Of the read, only the CDR3 DNA is kept; its 42 bases are in frame from base 1. The time point label of this sample denotes: baseline before first vaccination. Vaccinee samples were obtained from the UK trials COV001 and COV002, which included a single-blind randomized controlled phase 2/3 trial of AZD1222 (ChAdOx1 nCoV-19) in healthy adults. For TCRbeta chain sequencing, PBMC samples from trial participants were taken at day 0 and at day 28 after the second dose.

The chain links TRBV6-4 with TRBJ1-2; 10 junctional bases match TRBD1. Sequences were derived from peripheral blood, sampled on day 0 of AZD1222 vaccination. The TCR was taken from an adult in good health. The nucleotide sequence reads as follows: TGTGCCAGCAAGGTTACGGGACAGGGGCAATCCTACACCTTC. Translated, it gives CASKVTGQGQSYTF.